The rows below give T cell receptor beta chains drawn from one sample of a study of T cells in tumors after PD-1 blockade. Data came from immunoSEQ multiplex PCR; TCRdb stores just in-frame clones and leaves some out. The sample has fewer than 8,000 clones; approximately 71% are singletons. Specimen: tumor tissue, collected after anti-PD-1 treatment. The receptors shown here come from a human donor with basal cell carcinoma. Both conserved end residues are part of each CDR3. The D gene is left open where the match is weak. Clone sizes are given selectively: once, few, many, or a class where the clone is expanded.

NA,TRBJ1-3,NA,TRBV2,TGTGCCAGCAGTGAGCACAGCTCTGGAAACACCATATATTTT,CASSEHSSGNTIYF
NA,TRBJ2-5,NA,TRBV5-1,TGCGCCAGCAGCTGGGAGGACTATGGATCCCGTCCCCAAGAGACCCAGTACTTC,CASSWEDYGSRPQETQYF
NA,TRBJ1-1,NA,TRBV7-2,TGTGCCAGCAGCGCGCAGGTCATGGGCACTGAAGCTTTCTTT,CASSAQVMGTEAFF
NA,TRBJ1-2,NA,TRBV7-9,TGTGCCAGCAGCCCCGACAGCTATCTCAGCTATGGCTACACCTTC,CASSPDSYLSYGYTF
NA,TRBJ1-2,once,TRBV15,TGTGCCACCAGCAGAGACAGGGGCGACTATGGCTACACCTTC,CATSRDRGDYGYTF
NA,TRBJ2-7,once,TRBV29-1,TGCAGCGCCAGGTCCGGACCCTACGAGCAGTACTTC,CSARSGPYEQYF
NA,TRBJ2-3,few,TRBV14,TGTGCCAGCAGCCGGCTGGGCGACCAGAGAGTTCATACGCAGTATTTT,CASSRLGDQRVHTQYF
TRBD2,TRBJ2-3,once,TRBV7-9,TGTGCCAGCAGCTTAGTGGCGGGGGTGGCAGATACGCAGTATTTT,CASSLVAGVADTQYF
NA,TRBJ2-3,NA,TRBV5-6,TGTGCCAGCAGCTTGGATAGGGGTACAGGGAGGGATACGCAGTATTTT,CASSLDRGTGRDTQYF
TRBD2,TRBJ2-7,once,TRBV3-1/TRBV3-2,TGTGCCAGCAGCCACCTTCCGGGACTAGGAGAGCAGTACTTC,CASSHLPGLGEQYF
NA,TRBJ2-7,NA,TRBV6-6,TGTGCCAGCAGTTACTCGTCCTACGAGCAGTACTTC,CASSYSSYEQYF
NA,TRBJ2-7,NA,TRBV7-9,TGTGCCAGCAGCTGGACCTACGAGCAGTACTTC,CASSWTYEQYF
NA,TRBJ2-6,NA,TRBV27,TGTGCCAGCAGTTCAGGTCGACTCGCTGGGGCCAACGTCCTGACTTTC,CASSSGRLAGANVLTF
NA,TRBJ2-5,NA,TRBV6-5,TGTGCCAGCAGCCGGACAGCGGAGACCCAGTACTTC,CASSRTAETQYF
TRBD2,TRBJ2-7,medium-sized,TRBV5-4,TGTGCCAGCAGCTTTGGCGGGGGGGCGGGCGAGCAGTACTTC,CASSFGGGAGEQYF
NA,TRBJ1-1,NA,TRBV19,TGTGCCAGTAGTCCTAGAATTCCGTGGGGGGACACTGAAGCTTTCTTT,CASSPRIPWGDTEAFF